This entry describes one T cell receptor beta chain. Its antigen is as yet unknown. Libraries of TCR beta came from quantitative 5'-RACE with molecular barcodes. TCRdb reanalysed the 5' RACE reads using MiXCR and keeps one entry per CDR3 protein. This table holds approximately 260,000 distinct CDR3 sequences, 18% found once. This specimen belongs to a study of CD8 T cells in ankylosing spondylitis. Findings of the study overall: CD8+ disease-linked clones were present at relatively low frequencies in blood. In the blood and synovial fluid of reactive arthritis, some motif variants had been previously reported. What appeared characteristic of ankylosing spondylitis blood was a TCR beta motif of 7 or 8 highly homologous variants.

The trim removed 5 bases at V and 0 bases at J, leaving 3 bases unmatched. The CDR3 consists of 15 residues. Germline V gives CDR1 SGHTA, CDR2 FQGTGA. The chain joins TRBV7-3 to TRBJ2-2; 7 bases line up with TRBD2. The receptor comes from a male donor with ankylosing spondylitis or in good health (not recorded which). Sequences were obtained from blood, either unsorted or a sorted T cell fraction (not recorded which). The CDR3 DNA follows: TGTGCCAGCAGCCCGGGACTACCGAACACCGGGGAGCTGTTTTTT. Protein sequence: CASSPGLPNTGELFF.